This record looks at one T cell receptor beta chain sequence and its context. V lost 6 bases to trimming and J lost 12 bases; unmatched junction nucleotides: 8. CDR1 and CDR2 (germline): MNHEY, SMNVEV (reference sequence). This CDR3 comprises 12 residues. The sample originates from a study of shared clonotypes between healthy human individuals. TCRdb's table, derived via immunoSEQ multiplex PCR, lists solely in-frame clones and lacks some. This table has around 1,900,000 clones, 85% to 95% appearing once. Cells designated naive CD8 were CD45RO-negative and were positively selected for CCR7, with terminally differentiated effector memory CD45RA+ cells excluded.

Material for sequencing was naive CD8+ T cells from PBMCs. The genes are TRBV27 and TRBJ2-1; 7 nucleotides agree with TRBD2. The sequence derives from a man between 18 and 29 years old in good health. Some clones in this sample may be carry-over from other donors' samples. For the CDR3, the DNA is TGTGCCAGCAGCCTACCAACGGGAGGGCAGTTCTTC. This translates into CASSLPTGGQFF.